This T cell receptor beta chain was retrieved from a study of shared clonotypes between healthy human individuals. Per the germline V gene, CDR1 is SQVTM and CDR2 is ANQGSEA. Unmatched junction bases numbered 9, after V lost 0 bases and J lost 7 bases. This CDR3 has 15 residues. The table came from immunoSEQ multiplex PCR; TCRdb's copy has only in-frame clones and leaves some out. The sample carries millions of clones, about 95% recorded once. Only CD45RO-negative cells positively selected for CCR7 counted as naive CD8 cells, so terminally differentiated effector memory CD45RA+ cells were excluded. The clonotype was recovered from a man aged 18 to 29 in good health. This chain connects TRBV29-1 to TRBJ2-7, with 10 bases aligning to TRBD1. Sequences were obtained from naive CD8+ T cells sorted from blood. The CDR3 spells CSVEDPGTGAREQYF. For the CDR3, the DNA is TGCAGCGTTGAAGATCCTGGGACAGGGGCGAGGGAGCAGTACTTC.